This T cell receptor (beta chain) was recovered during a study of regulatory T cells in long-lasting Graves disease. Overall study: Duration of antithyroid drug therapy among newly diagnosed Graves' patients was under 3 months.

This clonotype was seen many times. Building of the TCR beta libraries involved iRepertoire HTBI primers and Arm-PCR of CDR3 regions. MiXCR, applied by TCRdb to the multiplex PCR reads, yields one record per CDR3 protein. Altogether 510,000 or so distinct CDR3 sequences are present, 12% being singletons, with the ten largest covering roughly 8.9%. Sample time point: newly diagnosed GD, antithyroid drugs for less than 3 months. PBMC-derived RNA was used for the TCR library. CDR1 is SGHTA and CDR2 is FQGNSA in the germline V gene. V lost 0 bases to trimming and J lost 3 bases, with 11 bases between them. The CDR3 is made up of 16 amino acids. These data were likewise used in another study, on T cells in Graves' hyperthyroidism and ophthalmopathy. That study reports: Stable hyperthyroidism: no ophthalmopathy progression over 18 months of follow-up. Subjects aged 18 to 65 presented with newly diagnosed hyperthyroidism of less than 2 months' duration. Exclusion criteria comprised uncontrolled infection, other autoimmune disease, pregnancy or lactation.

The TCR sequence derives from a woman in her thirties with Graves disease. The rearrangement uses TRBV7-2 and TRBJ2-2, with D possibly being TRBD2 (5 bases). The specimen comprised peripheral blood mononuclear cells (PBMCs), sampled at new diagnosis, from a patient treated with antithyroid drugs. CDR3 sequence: CASSLALTGYTGELFF. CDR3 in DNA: TGTGCCAGCAGCTTAGCGTTAACGGGATACACCGGGGAGCTGTTTTTT.